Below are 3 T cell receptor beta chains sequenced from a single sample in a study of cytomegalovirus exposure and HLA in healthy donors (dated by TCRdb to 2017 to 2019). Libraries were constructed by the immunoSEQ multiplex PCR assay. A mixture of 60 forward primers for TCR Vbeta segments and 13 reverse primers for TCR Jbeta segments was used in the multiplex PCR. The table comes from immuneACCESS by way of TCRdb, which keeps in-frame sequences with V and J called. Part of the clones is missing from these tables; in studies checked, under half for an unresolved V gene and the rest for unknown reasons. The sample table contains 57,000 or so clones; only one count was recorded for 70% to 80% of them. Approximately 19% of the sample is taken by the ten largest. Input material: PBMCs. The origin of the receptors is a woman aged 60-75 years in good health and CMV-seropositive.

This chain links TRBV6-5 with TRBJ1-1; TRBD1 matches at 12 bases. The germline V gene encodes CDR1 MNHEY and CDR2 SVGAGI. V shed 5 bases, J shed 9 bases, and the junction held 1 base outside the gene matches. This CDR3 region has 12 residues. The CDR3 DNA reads TGTGCCAGCAGTAGGGACAGGGGGCAAGCTTTCTTT. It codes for CASSRDRGQAFF.

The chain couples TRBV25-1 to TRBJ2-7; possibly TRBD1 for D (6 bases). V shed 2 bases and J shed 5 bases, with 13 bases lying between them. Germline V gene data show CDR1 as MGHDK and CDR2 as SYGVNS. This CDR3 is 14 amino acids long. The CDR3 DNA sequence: TGTGCCAGCAGTGAAACCGGGACAATAAACGAGCAGTACTTC. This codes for CASSETGTINEQYF.

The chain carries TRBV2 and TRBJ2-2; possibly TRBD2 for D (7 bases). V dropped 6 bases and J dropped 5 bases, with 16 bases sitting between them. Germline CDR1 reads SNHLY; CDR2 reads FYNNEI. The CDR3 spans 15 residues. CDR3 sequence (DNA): TGTGCCAGCAGCACCGAGGGGGGGTGGACCGGGGAGCTGTTTTTT. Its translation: CASSTEGGWTGELFF.